This TCR beta chain comes out of a study of regulatory T cells in long-lasting Graves disease. Study-level results: Newly diagnosed disease favored TRBV20-1 and TRBJ2-1 over persistent disease. The persistent group shared 2,500 to 3,000 public clonotypes, more than the approximately 930 shared by new patients.

iRepertoire HTBI primers and Arm-PCR of CDR3 regions built TCR beta libraries. One entry per CDR3 protein, called by TCRdb with MiXCR from the multiplex PCR reads. Of 350,000 to 550,000 distinct CDR3 sequences listed, about 16% are singletons. This clonotype was found many times. The antigen is not known. Trimming shortened V by 0 bases and J by 1 base, and 9 bases separated the two germline ends. The CDR3 totals 16 residues. The germline CDR1 and CDR2 sequences are SGHAT and FQNNGV. Time point: newly diagnosed GD, antithyroid drugs for less than 3 months. There was RNA extracted from PBMCs, and the TCR library was made from it. EDTA tubes were used for drawing 8 to 9 milliliters of peripheral blood. The same data also went into a second study, on T cells in Graves' hyperthyroidism and ophthalmopathy.

The specimen comprised peripheral blood mononuclear cells (PBMCs), sampled at new diagnosis, from a patient treated with antithyroid drugs. This TCR derives from a woman under 30 with Graves disease. This chain uses TRBV11-2 with TRBJ2-2, with a weak D call TRBD2 (6 bases). The CDR3 DNA follows: TGTGCCAGCAGCTTAGAGGGACTGAAGAACACCGGGGAGCTGTTTTTT. It specifies CASSLEGLKNTGELFF.